Listed below are T cell receptor beta chains from one sample, sequenced in a study of blood T cell repertoires in COVID-19. Data came from immunoSEQ multiplex PCR; TCRdb stores just in-frame clones and leaves some out. Of some 190,000 clones in the sample, approximately 80% are singletons; the top ten hold roughly an eighth. Sequenced: PBMCs or T cells enriched from blood (not recorded which). The receptor set was obtained from a man aged 55-75 years who had been exposed to COVID-19. Both conserved end residues are part of each CDR3. The order of the fields is V gene, D gene, clone size, J gene, CDR3 protein, CDR3 DNA. A D gene is named only where the DNA matches it firmly. The size entry is marked missing in some rows and otherwise reads once, few, many or a size class.

TRBV3-1/TRBV3-2	-	-	TRBJ2-3	CASSLPQGDFHRTDTQYF	TGTGCCAGCAGCCTCCCTCAAGGGGACTTCCACCGCACAGATACGCAGTATTTT
TRBV4-1	-	-	TRBJ1-5	CASSQDWGQNQPQHF	TGCGCCAGCAGCCAAGATTGGGGCCAAAATCAACCCCAGCATTTT
TRBV5-6	TRBD1	-	TRBJ1-6	CASSFGTASSPLYF	TGTGCCAGCAGCTTCGGGACAGCTAGCTCACCCCTCTACTTT
TRBV30	TRBD2	-	TRBJ2-1	CAWSVATSGPPEQFF	TGTGCCTGGAGTGTAGCTACTAGCGGGCCACCTGAGCAGTTCTTC
TRBV25-1	-	-	TRBJ1-2	CASSVTGTYGYTF	TGTGCCAGCAGCGTCACAGGGACCTATGGCTACACCTTC
TRBV6-5	-	-	TRBJ2-2	CASSRGPNTGELFF	TGTGCCAGCAGTCGAGGGCCGAACACCGGGGAGCTGTTTTTT
TRBV7-9	TRBD2	-	TRBJ2-3	CASGRADTQYF	TGTGCCAGCGGGAGGGCAGATACGCAGTATTTT
TRBV2	TRBD1	few	TRBJ1-5	CASSLTGGWNQPQHF	TGTGCCAGCAGTCTGACAGGGGGTTGGAATCAGCCCCAGCATTTT
TRBV29-1	TRBD2	-	TRBJ2-2	CSALGPSGRDTGELFF	TGCAGCGCCCTGGGCCCTAGCGGGAGAGACACCGGGGAGCTGTTTTTT
TRBV5-4	TRBD1	-	TRBJ1-4	CASSLSPGTGTEKLFF	TGTGCCAGCAGCTTGTCCCCCGGGACAGGGACGGAAAAACTGTTTTTT
TRBV3-1/TRBV3-2	-	-	TRBJ2-5	CASSQGLQETQYF	TGTGCCAGCAGCCAAGGACTACAAGAGACCCAGTACTTC
TRBV30	TRBD2	-	TRBJ2-1	CAWITGTRIYEQFF	TGTGCCTGGATCACCGGGACTAGAATCTATGAGCAGTTCTTC
TRBV11-2	TRBD1	once	TRBJ2-2	CASSLQGARAGELFF	TGTGCCAGCAGCTTGCAGGGGGCGCGGGCCGGGGAGCTGTTTTTT
TRBV29-1	-	once	TRBJ2-5	CSELTGRETQYF	TGCAGCGAGTTAACGGGTAGGGAGACCCAGTACTTC
TRBV27	-	-	TRBJ1-5	CASKRGGAQPQHF	TGTGCCAGCAAGCGTGGGGGGGCCCAGCCCCAGCATTTT
TRBV6-5	TRBD2	-	TRBJ2-5	CASSWVAGGSGETQYF	TGTGCCAGCAGTTGGGTAGCGGGAGGGTCCGGGGAGACCCAGTACTTC
TRBV19	TRBD1	-	TRBJ1-1	CASRATGGNTEAFF	TGTGCCAGTAGGGCGACAGGGGGGAACACTGAAGCTTTCTTT
TRBV27	TRBD1	once	TRBJ1-2	CASSPTTGHYGYTF	TGTGCCAGCAGTCCTACGACAGGGCACTATGGCTACACCTTC
TRBV29-1	-	-	TRBJ2-1	CSVDRTEAEQFF	TGCAGCGTGGATCGGACGGAGGCTGAGCAGTTCTTC
TRBV7-8	TRBD2	-	TRBJ2-7	CASSLGTSGKPYEQYF	TGTGCCAGCAGCTTGGGGACTAGCGGGAAACCATACGAGCAGTACTTC
TRBV19	-	-	TRBJ1-1	CASSIDRARNTEAFF	TGTGCCAGTAGTATAGACAGGGCCAGGAATACTGAAGCTTTCTTT
TRBV11-3	TRBD1	-	TRBJ2-7	CASSLAGTGFDEQYF	TGTGCCAGCAGCCTAGCTGGGACAGGGTTTGACGAGCAGTACTTC
TRBV5-1	TRBD1	-	TRBJ1-2	CASSSDPRGRNYGYTF	TGCGCCAGCAGCTCCGACCCCAGGGGGCGGAACTATGGCTACACCTTC
TRBV9	-	-	TRBJ1-3	CASSVAGQKTGNTIYF	TGTGCCAGCAGCGTAGCCGGACAGAAAACTGGAAACACCATATATTTT
TRBV19	-	-	TRBJ1-2	CASSTTGYYGYTF	TGTGCCAGTAGTACAACAGGGTACTATGGCTACACCTTC
TRBV19	TRBD2	-	TRBJ2-1	CASSISGLAGVNEQFF	TGTGCCAGTAGTATATCTGGACTAGCGGGAGTCAATGAGCAGTTCTTC
TRBV7-2	-	-	TRBJ2-3	CASSLLAFSDTQYF	TGTGCCAGCAGCTTATTGGCTTTCTCAGATACGCAGTATTTT
TRBV30	-	-	TRBJ2-1	CAWRWGRNEQFF	TGTGCCTGGCGATGGGGGCGGAATGAGCAGTTCTTC
TRBV29-1	TRBD1	-	TRBJ2-7	CSVAGGGTYEQYF	TGCAGCGTTGCAGGGGGCGGAACCTACGAGCAGTACTTC
TRBV7-2	-	-	TRBJ2-7	CASSLAGQFYEQYF	TGTGCCAGCAGCTTAGCGGGACAATTCTACGAGCAGTACTTC
TRBV12-3/TRBV12-4	-	-	TRBJ1-1	CASSPAGVNKAFF	TGTGCCAGCAGTCCCGCCGGGGTTAACAAAGCTTTCTTT
TRBV7-8	-	-	TRBJ1-1	CASSRQITEAFF	TGTGCCAGCAGCCGACAGATCACTGAAGCTTTCTTT
TRBV3-1/TRBV3-2	-	few	TRBJ2-7	CASSRTGIPYEQYF	TGTGCCAGCAGCCGGACTGGGATTCCCTACGAGCAGTACTTC
TRBV16	TRBD1	-	TRBJ1-5	CASSQFIGTEQRQPQHF	TGTGCCAGCAGCCAATTTATAGGGACAGAGCAGCGTCAGCCCCAGCATTTT
TRBV29-1	-	-	TRBJ2-1	CSVTTYEQFF	TGCAGCGTTACGACATATGAGCAGTTCTTC
TRBV5-4	-	-	TRBJ2-5	CASSLGGRVQETQYF	TGTGCCAGCAGCTTGGGAGGGAGAGTCCAAGAGACCCAGTACTTC
TRBV9	TRBD1	-	TRBJ1-1	CASSSTDRERAFF	TGTGCCAGCAGCTCAACAGACAGGGAGCGAGCTTTCTTT
TRBV6-5	TRBD1	-	TRBJ2-1	CASSYWDRGHYNEQFF	TGTGCCAGCAGTTACTGGGACAGGGGGCACTACAATGAGCAGTTCTTC
TRBV27	TRBD1	many	TRBJ1-2	CASSSDRGVGYTF	TGTGCCAGCAGTTCGGACAGGGGGGTAGGCTACACCTTC
TRBV6-2/TRBV6-3	TRBD1	-	TRBJ2-1	CASSYWGPQGAGEQFF	TGTGCCAGCAGTTATTGGGGCCCGCAGGGGGCCGGTGAGCAGTTCTTC
TRBV24-1	TRBD1	-	TRBJ2-7	CATSGGQAYEQYF	TGTGCCACCAGTGGGGGACAGGCCTACGAGCAGTACTTC
TRBV6-6	TRBD2	-	TRBJ2-1	CASRGEGSWYNEQFF	TGTGCCAGCAGGGGGGAGGGGAGTTGGTACAATGAGCAGTTCTTC
TRBV7-9	-	-	TRBJ2-7	CASSPVGPYEQYF	TGTGCCAGCAGCCCGGTGGGGCCTTACGAGCAGTACTTC
TRBV7-9	TRBD1	-	TRBJ1-2	CASSSTPLQGARYYGYTF	TGTGCCAGCAGTTCGACTCCCCTACAGGGGGCGCGGTACTATGGCTACACCTTC
TRBV24-1	TRBD1	-	TRBJ2-5	CATSDPNIPSGTGKETQYF	TGTGCCACCAGTGATCCTAACATCCCCTCCGGGACAGGGAAAGAGACCCAGTACTTC
TRBV4-3	TRBD1	-	TRBJ1-6	CASSLSTGGENSPLHF	TGCGCCAGCAGCCTCTCGACAGGGGGCGAGAATTCACCCCTCCACTTT
TRBV7-2	-	-	TRBJ1-3	CASSLGGTSIYF	TGTGCCAGCAGCTTGGGGGGGACATCCATATATTTT
TRBV7-3	-	-	TRBJ2-5	CASSALGGLAGGSSETQYF	TGTGCCAGCAGCGCCTTAGGGGGCCTAGCGGGTGGGAGTTCGGAGACCCAGTACTTC